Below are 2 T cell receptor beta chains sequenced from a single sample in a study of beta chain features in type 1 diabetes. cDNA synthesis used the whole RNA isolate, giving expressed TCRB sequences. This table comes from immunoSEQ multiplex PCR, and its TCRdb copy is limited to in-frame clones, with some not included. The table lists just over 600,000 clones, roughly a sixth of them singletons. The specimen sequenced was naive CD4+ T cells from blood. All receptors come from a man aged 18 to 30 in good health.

Here the CDR3 reads CASTRGGLGTNVLTF. In DNA form, the CDR3 reads TGTGCCAGTACAAGAGGGGGCTTGGGAACCAACGTCCTGACTTTC. The V call is TRBV19, the J call TRBJ2-6; 7 bases are shared with TRBD1. J lost 8 bases, V lost 7 bases, and 11 bases had no gene match. CDR3 length: 15 residues. Germline-derived CDR1 and CDR2 are LNHDA and SQIVND (reference sequence).

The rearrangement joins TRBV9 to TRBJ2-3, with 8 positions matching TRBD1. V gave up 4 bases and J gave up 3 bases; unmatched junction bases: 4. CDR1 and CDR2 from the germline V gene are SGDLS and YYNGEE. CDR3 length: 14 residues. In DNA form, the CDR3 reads TGTGCCAGCAGCCCCCGACAGGGGACAGATACGCAGTATTTT. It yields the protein CASSPRQGTDTQYF.